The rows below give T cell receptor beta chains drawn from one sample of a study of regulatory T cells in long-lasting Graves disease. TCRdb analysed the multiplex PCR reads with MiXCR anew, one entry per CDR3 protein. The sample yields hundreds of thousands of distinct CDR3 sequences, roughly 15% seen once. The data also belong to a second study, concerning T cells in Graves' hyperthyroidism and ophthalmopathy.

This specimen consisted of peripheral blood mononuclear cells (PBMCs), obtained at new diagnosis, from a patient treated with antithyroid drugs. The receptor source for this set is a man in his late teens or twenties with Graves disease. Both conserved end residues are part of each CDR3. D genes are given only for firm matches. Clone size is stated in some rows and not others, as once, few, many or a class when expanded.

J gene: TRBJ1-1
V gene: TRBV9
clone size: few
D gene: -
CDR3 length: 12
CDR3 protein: CASSDDMSEAFF
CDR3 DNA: TGTGCCAGCAGCGACGACATGTCTGAAGCTTTCTTT

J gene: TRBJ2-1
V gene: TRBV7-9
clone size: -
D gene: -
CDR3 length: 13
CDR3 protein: CASSRTPEDEQFF
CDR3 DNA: TGTGCCAGCAGCCGGACGCCGGAGGACGAGCAGTTCTTC

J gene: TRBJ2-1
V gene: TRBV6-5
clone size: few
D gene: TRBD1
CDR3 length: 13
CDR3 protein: CASSYGDRAPGVF
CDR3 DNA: TGTGCCAGCAGTTATGGGGACAGGGCACCGGGGGTCTTC

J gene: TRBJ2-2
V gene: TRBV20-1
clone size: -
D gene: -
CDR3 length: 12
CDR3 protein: CSARHYTGELFF
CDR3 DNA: TGCAGTGCTAGACACTACACCGGGGAGCTGTTTTTT

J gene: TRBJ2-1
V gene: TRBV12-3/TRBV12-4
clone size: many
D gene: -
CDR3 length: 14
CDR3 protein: CASQGESSYNEQFF
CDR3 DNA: TGTGCCAGTCAAGGAGAGAGCTCCTACAATGAGCAGTTCTTC

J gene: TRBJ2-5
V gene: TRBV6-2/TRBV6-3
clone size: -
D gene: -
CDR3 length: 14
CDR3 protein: CASTNSVSQETQYF
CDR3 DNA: TGTGCCAGCACCAACTCGGTATCCCAAGAGACCCAGTACTTC

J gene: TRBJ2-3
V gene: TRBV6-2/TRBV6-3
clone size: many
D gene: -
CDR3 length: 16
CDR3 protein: CASSFLRDIQYHTQYF
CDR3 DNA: TGTGCCAGCAGTTTCCTACGGGACATTCAATATCATACGCAGTATTTT

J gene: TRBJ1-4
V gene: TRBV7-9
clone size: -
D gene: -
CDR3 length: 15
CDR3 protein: CASSSNREGREKLFF
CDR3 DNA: TGTGCCAGCAGCTCAAACAGGGAAGGCCGAGAAAAACTGTTTTTT

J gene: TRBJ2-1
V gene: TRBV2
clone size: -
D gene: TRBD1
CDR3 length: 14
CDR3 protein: CASSVRGPVGEQFF
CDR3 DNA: TGTGCCAGCAGTGTCAGGGGGCCCGTTGGTGAGCAGTTCTTC

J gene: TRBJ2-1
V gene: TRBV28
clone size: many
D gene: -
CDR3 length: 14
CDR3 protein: CASSLFGLGDEQFF
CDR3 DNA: TGTGCCAGCAGTTTATTTGGGTTAGGCGATGAGCAGTTCTTC

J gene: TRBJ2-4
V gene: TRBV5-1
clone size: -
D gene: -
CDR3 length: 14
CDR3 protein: CASSLGGSENIQYF
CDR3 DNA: TGCGCCAGCAGCTTGGGAGGGAGCGAAAACATTCAGTACTTC

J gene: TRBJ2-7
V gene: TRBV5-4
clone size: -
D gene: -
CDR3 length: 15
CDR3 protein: CASSPLPGVNYEQYF
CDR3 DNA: TGTGCCAGCAGCCCTCTCCCAGGGGTAAACTACGAGCAGTACTTC

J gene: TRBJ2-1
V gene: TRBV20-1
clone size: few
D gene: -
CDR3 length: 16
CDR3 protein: CSARGGKRTWDNEQFF
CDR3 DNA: TGCAGTGCTAGAGGCGGTAAGCGGACTTGGGACAATGAGCAGTTCTTC

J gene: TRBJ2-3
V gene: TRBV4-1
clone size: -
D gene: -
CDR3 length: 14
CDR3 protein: CASSPGGATDTQYF
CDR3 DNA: TGCGCCAGCAGCCCAGGAGGAGCCACAGATACGCAGTATTTT

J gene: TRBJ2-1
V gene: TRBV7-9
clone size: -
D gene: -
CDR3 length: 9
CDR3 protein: CATTNEQFF
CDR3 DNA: TGTGCTACCACCAATGAGCAGTTCTTC

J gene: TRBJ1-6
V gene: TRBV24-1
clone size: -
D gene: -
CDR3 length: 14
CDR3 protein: CATSDAHSNSPLHF
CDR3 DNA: TGTGCCACCAGTGACGCTCACAGCAATTCACCCCTCCACTTT

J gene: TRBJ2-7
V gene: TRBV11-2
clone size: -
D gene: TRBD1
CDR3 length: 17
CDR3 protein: CASSHTALRDSSYEQYF
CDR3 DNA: TGCGCCAGCAGCCACACGGCCCTCCGGGACAGTTCCTACGAGCAGTACTTC